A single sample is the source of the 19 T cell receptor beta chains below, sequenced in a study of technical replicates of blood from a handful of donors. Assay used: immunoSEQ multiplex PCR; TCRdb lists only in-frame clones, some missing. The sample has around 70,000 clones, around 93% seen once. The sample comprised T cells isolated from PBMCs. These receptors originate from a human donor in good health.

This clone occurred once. CDR3 sequence reads: CASSGPGNQPQHF. CDR3 coding DNA: TGTGCCAGCAGCGGGCCTGGCAATCAGCCCCAGCATTTT. The rearrangement links TRBV7-9 to TRBJ1-5; D gene ambiguous. In germline, CDR1 is SEHNR, CDR2 FQNEAQ (reference sequence). V gave up 5 bases and J gave up 2 bases, with 7 bases separating them. The CDR3 has 13 residues. Supplemented by reference TRBV7-9 and TRBJ1-5, the full variable domain reads DTGVSQNPRHKITKRGQNVTFRCDPISEHNRLYWYRQTLGQGPEFLTYFQNEAQLEKSRLLSDRFSAERPKGSFSTLEIQRTEQGDSAMYLCASSGPGNQPQHFGDGTRLSIL.

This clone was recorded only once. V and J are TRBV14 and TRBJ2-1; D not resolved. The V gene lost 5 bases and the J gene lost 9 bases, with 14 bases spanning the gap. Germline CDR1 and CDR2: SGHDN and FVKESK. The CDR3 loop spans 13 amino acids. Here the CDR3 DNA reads TGTGCCAGCAGCACCCGGGTGGTCGGTGAGCAGTTCTTC. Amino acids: CASSTRVVGEQFF. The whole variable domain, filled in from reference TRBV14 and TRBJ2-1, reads EAGVTQFPSHSVIEKGQTVTLRCDPISGHDNLYWYRRVMGKEIKFLLHFVKESKQDESGMPNNRFLAERTGGTYSTLKVQPAELEDSGVYFCASSTRVVGEQFFGPGTRLTVL.

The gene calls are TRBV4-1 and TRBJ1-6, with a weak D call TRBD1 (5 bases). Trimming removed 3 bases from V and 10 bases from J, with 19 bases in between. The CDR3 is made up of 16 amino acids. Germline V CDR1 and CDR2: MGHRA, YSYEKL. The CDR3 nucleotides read TGCGCCAGCAGCCACCGAACCGGGACTCCCTACTCACCCCTCCACTTT. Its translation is CASSHRTGTPYSPLHF.

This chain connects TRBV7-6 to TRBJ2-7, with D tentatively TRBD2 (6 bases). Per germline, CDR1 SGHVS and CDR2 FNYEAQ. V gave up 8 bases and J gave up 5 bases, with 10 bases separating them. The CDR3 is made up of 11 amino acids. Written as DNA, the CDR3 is TGTGCCAGCGCGCGGGGACACGAGCAGTACTTC. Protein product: CASARGHEQYF.

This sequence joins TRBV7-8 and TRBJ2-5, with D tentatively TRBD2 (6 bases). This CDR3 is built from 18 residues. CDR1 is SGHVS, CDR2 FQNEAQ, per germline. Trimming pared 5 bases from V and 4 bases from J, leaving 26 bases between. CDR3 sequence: CASSPSRRALARGETQYF. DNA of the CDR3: TGTGCCAGCAGCCCTAGTCGGAGGGCACTAGCTCGAGGAGAGACCCAGTACTTC.

CDR3 sequence: CASSLDPATDNYTYEQYF. DNA for the CDR3: TGTGCCAGCAGCTTAGATCCAGCCACGGACAACTACACCTACGAGCAGTACTTC. The V and J genes are TRBV11-3 and TRBJ2-7; D might be TRBD1 (5 bases). The CDR3 is 18 amino acids. Trimming removed 0 bases at V and 2 bases at J, with 20 bases between. CDR1 and CDR2 (germline): SGHNT, YENEEA.

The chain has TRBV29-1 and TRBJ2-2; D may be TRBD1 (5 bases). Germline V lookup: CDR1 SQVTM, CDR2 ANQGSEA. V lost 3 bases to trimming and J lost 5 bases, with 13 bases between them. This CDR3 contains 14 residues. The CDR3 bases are TGCAGCGTTGAGGTCCTTCAGGGAACCGGGGAGCTGTTTTTT. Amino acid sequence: CSVEVLQGTGELFF.

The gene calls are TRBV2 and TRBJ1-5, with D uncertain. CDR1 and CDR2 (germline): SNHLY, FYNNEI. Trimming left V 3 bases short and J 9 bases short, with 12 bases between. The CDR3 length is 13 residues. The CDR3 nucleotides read TGTGCCAGCAGTGACGCGGCACTCACGCCCCAGCATTTT. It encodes CASSDAALTPQHF.

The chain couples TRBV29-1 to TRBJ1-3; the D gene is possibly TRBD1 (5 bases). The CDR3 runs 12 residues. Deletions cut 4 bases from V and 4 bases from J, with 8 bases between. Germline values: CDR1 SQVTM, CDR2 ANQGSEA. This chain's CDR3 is CSVVGVGNTIYF. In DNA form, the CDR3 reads TGCAGCGTTGTAGGGGTAGGAAACACCATATATTTT.

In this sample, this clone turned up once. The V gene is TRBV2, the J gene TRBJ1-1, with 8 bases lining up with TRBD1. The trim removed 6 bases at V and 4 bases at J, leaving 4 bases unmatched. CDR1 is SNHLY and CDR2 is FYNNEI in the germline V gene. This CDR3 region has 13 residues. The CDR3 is CASSEQGGTEAFF. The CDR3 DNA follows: TGTGCCAGCAGCGAACAGGGGGGCACTGAAGCTTTCTTT. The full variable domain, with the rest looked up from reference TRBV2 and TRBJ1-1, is EPEVTQTPSHQVTQMGQEVILRCVPISNHLYFYWYRQILGQKVEFLVSFYNNEISEKSEIFDDQFSVERPDGSNFTLKIRSTKLEDSAMYFCASSEQGGTEAFFGQGTRLTVV.

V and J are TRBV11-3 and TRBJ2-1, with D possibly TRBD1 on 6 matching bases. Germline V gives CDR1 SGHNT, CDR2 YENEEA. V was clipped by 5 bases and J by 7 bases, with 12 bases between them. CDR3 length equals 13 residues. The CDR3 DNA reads TGTGCCAGCAGCCTCAAACAGGGTAATGAGCAGTTCTTC. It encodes CASSLKQGNEQFF.

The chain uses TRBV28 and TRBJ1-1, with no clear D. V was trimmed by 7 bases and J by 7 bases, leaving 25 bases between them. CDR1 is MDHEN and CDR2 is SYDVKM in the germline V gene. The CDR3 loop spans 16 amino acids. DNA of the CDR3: TGTGCCAGCATCCAAACCGGGGAACTCATGAGGAATGAAGCTTTCTTT. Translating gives CASIQTGELMRNEAFF.

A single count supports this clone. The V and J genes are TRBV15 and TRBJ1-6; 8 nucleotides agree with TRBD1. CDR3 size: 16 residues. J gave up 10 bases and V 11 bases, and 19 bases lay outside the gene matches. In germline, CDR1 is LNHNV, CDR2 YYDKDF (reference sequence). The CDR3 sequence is CAAGPRGQGANSPLHF. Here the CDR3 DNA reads TGTGCCGCCGGGCCTCGCGGTCAGGGGGCCAACTCACCCCTCCACTTT.

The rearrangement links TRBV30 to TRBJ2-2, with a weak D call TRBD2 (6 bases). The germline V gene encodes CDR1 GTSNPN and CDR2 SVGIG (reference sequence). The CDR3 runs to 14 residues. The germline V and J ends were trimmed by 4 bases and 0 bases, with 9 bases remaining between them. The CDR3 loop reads CAWMAGPNTGELFF. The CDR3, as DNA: TGTGCCTGGATGGCGGGACCGAACACCGGGGAGCTGTTTTTT.

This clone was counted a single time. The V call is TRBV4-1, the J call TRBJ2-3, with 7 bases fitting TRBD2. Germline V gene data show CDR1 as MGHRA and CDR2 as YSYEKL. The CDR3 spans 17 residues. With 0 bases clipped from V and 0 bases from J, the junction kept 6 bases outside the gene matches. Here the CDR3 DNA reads TGCGCCAGCAGCCAAGATGTAGGTAGCGGGAGCACAGATACGCAGTATTTT. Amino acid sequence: CASSQDVGSGSTDTQYF.

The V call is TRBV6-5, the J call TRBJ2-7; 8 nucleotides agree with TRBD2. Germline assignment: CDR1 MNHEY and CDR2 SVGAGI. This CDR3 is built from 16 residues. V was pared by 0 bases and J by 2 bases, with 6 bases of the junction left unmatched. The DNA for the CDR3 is TGTGCCAGCAGTTACTCCACGAGCGGGAGAGCCTACGAGCAGTACTTC. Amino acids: CASSYSTSGRAYEQYF.

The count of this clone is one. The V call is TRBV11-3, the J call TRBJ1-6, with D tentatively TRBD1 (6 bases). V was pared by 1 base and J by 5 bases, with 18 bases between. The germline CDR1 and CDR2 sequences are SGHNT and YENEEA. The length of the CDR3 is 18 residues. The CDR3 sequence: CASSLATRTVGDNSPLHF. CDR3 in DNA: TGTGCCAGCAGCTTAGCCACCCGGACAGTTGGGGATAATTCACCCCTCCACTTT.

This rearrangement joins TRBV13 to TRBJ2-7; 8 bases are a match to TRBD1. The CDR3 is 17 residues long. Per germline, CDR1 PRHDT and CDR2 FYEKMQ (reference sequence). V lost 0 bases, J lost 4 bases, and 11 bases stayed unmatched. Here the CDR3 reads CASSLGYGQGAGYEQYF. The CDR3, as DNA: TGTGCCAGCAGCTTAGGCTATGGGCAGGGGGCGGGGTACGAGCAGTACTTC.

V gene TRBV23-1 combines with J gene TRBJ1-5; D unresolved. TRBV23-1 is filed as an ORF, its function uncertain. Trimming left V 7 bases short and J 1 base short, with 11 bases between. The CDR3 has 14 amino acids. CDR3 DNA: TGCGCCAGCACACTATTCGACAGCAATCAGCCCCAGCATTTT. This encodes CASTLFDSNQPQHF.